The present entry profiles one TCR beta chain with its context. Assay: immunoSEQ multiplex PCR; the TCRdb copy retains only in-frame clones and omits some. The repertoire includes millions of clones, around 96% of them detected once, and roughly 1% sits in the top ten. This sample stems from a study of shared clonotypes between healthy human individuals. Naive CD8 cells were CD45RO-negative, positively selected for CCR7, excluding terminally differentiated effector memory CD45RA+ cells. CDR1 is LNHNV, CDR2 YYDKDF, per germline (reference sequence). The CDR3 is 13 residues long. Trimming pared 5 bases from V and 4 bases from J, leaving 9 bases between.

Sequenced input: naive CD8+ T cells sorted from blood. The genes are TRBV15 and TRBJ1-5; no reliable D call. This clonotype was obtained from a man aged 18 to 30 in good health. The CDR3 here is CATSPQLNQPQHF. DNA for the CDR3: TGTGCCACCAGCCCACAGCTAAATCAGCCCCAGCATTTT.